This T cell receptor beta chain appears in the sequencing data of a study of blood T cell repertoires in COVID-19. Background on the study: Acute-phase and convalescent COVID-19 samples originated in the United States, Italy and Spain.

Original analysis: Amplification from reference gene primers served as the basis for estimated nucleated cell counts. Assay: immunoSEQ multiplex PCR; the TCRdb copy retains only in-frame clones and omits some. The DNA gave D and trimming, while V, J and clone size come from that table. In the table there are about 150,000 clones, over 80% of which are singletons. This CDR3 is 14 amino acids long. Germline loops: CDR1 LNHDA, CDR2 SQIVND (reference sequence). V lost 6 bases and J lost 2, with 14 bases in between. The material sequenced was peripheral blood. The gene calls are TRBV19 and TRBJ2-7, with D possibly matching TRBD1 (5 bases). The sequence was collected from a woman aged 45-65 years with acute or convalescent COVID-19. In DNA, the CDR3 is TGTGCCAGTAGAGGCCAGGGCTCCCCCTACGAGCAGTACTTC. Translation gives CASRGQGSPYEQYF.